Below are 18 T cell receptor beta chains sequenced from a single sample in a study of PD-1 and CTLA-4 blockade in melanoma. Libraries were prepared by immunoSEQ multiplex PCR; TCRdb keeps only in-frame clonotypes and omits some of them. The sample has about 21,000 clones; about nine tenths are singletons. The sample consisted of CD8+ T cells from peripheral blood, taken before anti-PD-1 treatment. The receptors shown here come from a human donor with melanoma.

V is TRBV28 and J is TRBJ2-7; D is possibly TRBD1 (7 bases). The CDR3 runs to 16 residues. Germline lookup yields CDR1 MDHEN and CDR2 SYDVKM. Trimming took 4 bases from V and 3 from J, leaving 19 bases between them. CDR3 nucleotides: TGTGCCAGCAGTTCCCCGGAGGGGGCAAGATTCTACGAGCAGTACTTC. Protein: CASSSPEGARFYEQYF.

This chain links TRBV7-9 with TRBJ2-3, with TRBD2 matching 7 bases. Germline assignment: CDR1 SEHNR and CDR2 FQNEAQ (reference sequence). V trimming: 3 bases; J trimming: 2 bases; junction bases outside the gene matches: 11. This CDR3 has 17 amino acids. The CDR3 sequence: CASSFGGERGPTDTQYF. CDR3 coding DNA: TGTGCCAGCAGCTTCGGGGGTGAGCGGGGCCCCACAGATACGCAGTATTTT. Full variable domain (missing parts from reference TRBV7-9 and TRBJ2-3): DTGVSQNPRHKITKRGQNVTFRCDPISEHNRLYWYRQTLGQGPEFLTYFQNEAQLEKSRLLSDRFSAERPKGSFSTLEIQRTEQGDSAMYLCASSFGGERGPTDTQYFGPGTRLTVL.

The V and J genes are TRBV19 and TRBJ1-4; tentative D call: TRBD1 (6 bases). Germline V gene data show CDR1 as LNHDA and CDR2 as SQIVND (reference sequence). Deletions cut 10 bases from V and 8 bases from J, with 20 bases between. This CDR3 is 14 amino acids long. CDR3 amino acids: CATRDYERGEKLFF. CDR3 coding DNA: TGTGCCACTAGAGACTACGAGAGGGGGGAAAAACTGTTTTTT.

The chain couples TRBV11-2 to TRBJ2-2, with 7 bases identical to TRBD2. With V trimmed by 3 bases and J by 5 bases, 6 bases remained unmatched. CDR1 and CDR2 (germline): SGHAT, FQNNGV. The CDR3 spans 15 residues. The CDR3: CASSFQAGVTGELFF. CDR3 nucleotide sequence: TGTGCCAGCAGCTTCCAGGCGGGGGTGACCGGGGAGCTGTTTTTT.

For the CDR3, the DNA is TGTGCCAGTAGTATAGACTTCGGGGAGCCCCAGCATTTT. Protein sequence: CASSIDFGEPQHF. The chain recombines TRBV19 with TRBJ1-5; no clear D. The CDR3 is 13 residues long. V lost 0 bases, J lost 8 bases, and 8 bases lay in between. The germline CDR1 and CDR2 sequences are LNHDA and SQIVND (reference sequence). Full variable domain (rest looked up from reference TRBV19 and TRBJ1-5): DGGITQSPKYLFRKEGQNVTLSCEQNLNHDAMYWYRQDPGQGLRLIYYSQIVNDFQKGDIAEGYSVSREKKESFPLTVTSAQKNPTAFYLCASSIDFGEPQHFGDGTRLSIL.

This sequence joins TRBV3-1 (or the pseudogene TRBV3-2) and TRBJ1-2, with D maybe TRBD1 (5 bases). In germline, CDR1 is LGHDT, CDR2 YNNKEL (reference sequence). This CDR3 comprises 16 residues. Trimming took off 3 bases at V and 4 bases at J, with 18 bases between the two ends. CDR3 in DNA: TGTGCCAGCAGCCACATCGTCGACAGTAGTTTCTATGGCTACACCTTC. It translates to CASSHIVDSSFYGYTF.

The J gene is TRBJ2-2, the V gene TRBV28, with TRBD2 as a possible D gene (6 bases). Germline values: CDR1 MDHEN, CDR2 SYDVKM. The CDR3 extends over 12 amino acids. Between the trimmed V and J ends, which lost 10 bases and 5 bases, there was a span of 11 bases. The DNA of the CDR3 is TGTGCCACTAATGCGGGGACCGGGGAGCTGTTTTTT. This gives the protein CATNAGTGELFF.

This chain uses TRBV28 with TRBJ2-1, with 8 bases aligning to TRBD1. CDR1 and CDR2 from the germline V gene are MDHEN and SYDVKM. V shed 3 bases and J 3 bases; nucleotides not matched to a gene: 13. The CDR3 consists of 18 residues. CDR3 sequence reads: CASSFPPDRERRYNEQFF. Written as DNA, the CDR3 is TGTGCCAGCAGTTTTCCGCCGGACAGGGAAAGACGCTACAATGAGCAGTTCTTC.

The V and J genes are TRBV15 and TRBJ1-4, with D possibly TRBD1 on 5 matching bases. The V gene lost 8 bases and the J gene lost 2 bases, with 9 bases spanning the gap. The CDR3 has 13 amino acids. CDR1 and CDR2 (germline): LNHNV, YYDKDF (reference sequence). The CDR3 nucleotides are TGTGCCACCCCAGGGCCCACTAATGAAAAACTGTTTTTT. Translating it yields CATPGPTNEKLFF.

The gene calls are TRBV2 and TRBJ1-3; maybe TRBD1 (6 bases). CDR3 size: 14 residues. The V gene's germline CDR1 is SNHLY and CDR2 FYNNEI. Trimming took 2 bases from V and 2 from J, leaving 7 bases between them. CDR3 bases: TGTGCCAGCAGTGAAACAGGGCCTGGAAACACCATATATTTT. It yields the protein CASSETGPGNTIYF.

The rearrangement joins TRBV28 to TRBJ1-2; 7 bases line up with TRBD1. The germline V gene has CDR1 MDHEN and CDR2 SYDVKM. Trimming removed 3 bases from V and 0 bases from J; junction bases left unmatched: 4. The CDR3 contains 15 residues. The CDR3 DNA reads as TGTGCCAGCAGTTTGGGGGACAGATCTAACTATGGCTACACCTTC. Its translation is CASSLGDRSNYGYTF.

The DNA of the CDR3 is TGTGCCAGTAGTCCTCGTCTTGGCGAGCAGTACTTC. Translated: CASSPRLGEQYF. The chain joins TRBV19 to TRBJ2-7; the D is unclear. Trimming shortened V by 5 bases and J by 6 bases, and 11 bases separated the two germline ends. Germline lookup yields CDR1 LNHDA and CDR2 SQIVND (reference sequence). CDR3 length equals 12 residues.

The chain uses TRBV28 and TRBJ2-7, with TRBD1 matching 7 bases. There are 16 residues in the CDR3. Germline V gene lookup returns CDR1 MDHEN and CDR2 SYDVKM. V shed 3 bases, J shed 2 bases, and the junction held 10 bases outside the gene matches. DNA for the CDR3: TGTGCCAGCAGTTTGGGTACCAGTGACAGGGCCTACGAGCAGTACTTC. Its protein is CASSLGTSDRAYEQYF. Drawing the rest from reference TRBV28 and TRBJ2-7, the complete variable domain is DVKVTQSSRYLVKRTGEKVFLECVQDMDHENMFWYRQDPGLGLRLIYFSYDVKMKEKGDIPEGYSVSREKKERFSLILESASTNQTSMYLCASSLGTSDRAYEQYFGPGTRLTVT.

Only a few counts were recorded for this clone. The rearrangement joins TRBV4-3 to TRBJ2-7, with D possibly matching TRBD1 (6 bases). Trimming shortened V by 0 bases and J by 7 bases, and 16 bases separated the two germline ends. Germline loops: CDR1 LGHNA, CDR2 YSLEER. The CDR3 is 15 amino acids. The chain's CDR3 is CASSQDVRGLVEQYF. In nucleotides, the CDR3 is TGCGCCAGCAGCCAAGACGTCAGGGGTCTAGTAGAGCAGTACTTC.

The chain is built from TRBV6-5 and TRBJ1-5; the D is unclear. Trimming stripped 4 bases from V and 4 bases from J, with 11 bases between. There are 14 residues in the CDR3. Germline V lookup: CDR1 MNHEY, CDR2 SVGAGI. The CDR3 nucleotides read TGTGCCAGCAGTTGGGGTGAAATAAATCAGCCCCAGCATTTT. As protein: CASSWGEINQPQHF.

The chain is built from TRBV7-2 and TRBJ1-2; D gene ambiguous. CDR3 length: 14 amino acids. CDR1 SGHTA and CDR2 FQGNSA come from the germline V gene. Trimming removed 4 bases at V and 2 bases at J, with 11 bases between. In DNA, the CDR3 is TGTGCCAGCAGCTCAGAGCGCCCCAACTATGGCTACACCTTC. This gives the protein CASSSERPNYGYTF.

The chain recombines TRBV3-1 (or the pseudogene TRBV3-2) with TRBJ1-5, with D perhaps TRBD1 (6 bases). The CDR3 is 15 amino acids. V was shortened by 3 bases and J by 1 base, with 10 bases between the two germline ends. Looked up from germline, CDR1 is LGHDT and CDR2 is YNNKEL (reference sequence). The CDR3 region has the DNA TGTGCCAGCAGCCACGCAGGGGAAAGCAATCAGCCCCAGCATTTT. Translating gives CASSHAGESNQPQHF.

The gene calls are TRBV7-8 and TRBJ2-7; D is uncertain. The CDR3 contains 14 residues. CDR1 and CDR2 from the germline V gene are SGHVS and FQNEAQ. V lost 7 bases to trimming and J lost 6 bases, with 19 bases between them. The CDR3 reads CASNFGGSLGEQYF. As DNA, the CDR3 is TGTGCCAGCAACTTCGGTGGCTCCCTCGGCGAGCAGTACTTC.